Listed below are T cell receptor beta chains from one sample, sequenced in a study of T cell repertoires in cytomegalovirus infection. One entry per CDR3 protein, called by TCRdb with MiXCR from the reads. In the table there are 270,000 or so distinct CDR3 sequences, approximately 15% of which are singletons. The material sequenced was CD8+ T cells from PBMCs. The receptor source for this set is a human donor in good health (CMV status not recorded). Some clones in this sample may be carry-over from other donors' samples. CDR3s include the opening cysteine and the closing phenylalanine or tryptophan. D genes are given only for firm matches. Only part of the rows carry a size: once, few, many, or a class if the clone is expanded.

. TRBJ2-1 TRBV12-3/TRBV12-4 TRBD2 CASRSSSGGTIWDEQFF TGTGCCAGCAGGTCCTCTAGCGGGGGGACCATCTGGGATGAGCAGTTCTTC
. TRBJ2-5 TRBV7-2 . CASSLLGGPQETQYF TGTGCCAGCAGCTTATTGGGAGGACCCCAAGAGACCCAGTACTTC
few TRBJ1-1 TRBV28 . CASSLGWQGHDTEAFF TGTGCCAGCAGTTTAGGATGGCAGGGACATGACACTGAAGCTTTCTTT
. TRBJ1-1 TRBV6-5 . CASSYSIVGEEAFF TGTGCCAGCAGTTACTCGATTGTCGGGGAGGAAGCTTTCTTT
few TRBJ2-1 TRBV19 . CASKSRASYNEQFF TGTGCCAGTAAGAGTCGGGCCTCCTACAATGAGCAGTTCTTC
. TRBJ1-1 TRBV19 . CASSSSIGLLNTEAFF TGTGCCAGTAGTTCTAGTATCGGACTCCTGAACACTGAAGCTTTCTTT
. TRBJ2-5 TRBV28 . CASSLIRPLGVLRGGETQYF TGTGCCAGCAGTTTAATTCGACCTCTAGGGGTTCTGAGGGGAGGTGAGACCCAGTACTTC
many TRBJ2-5 TRBV7-9 . CASSGTWDRETQYF TGTGCCAGCAGCGGCACCTGGGACCGAGAGACCCAGTACTTC
. TRBJ2-5 TRBV29-1 . CSVSSGTDQETQYF TGCAGCGTTAGTTCAGGGACTGATCAAGAGACCCAGTACTTC
many TRBJ2-7 TRBV6-2/TRBV6-3 . CASSLWVSSYEQYF TGTGCCAGCAGTCTGTGGGTGAGCTCCTACGAGCAGTACTTC
few TRBJ1-5 TRBV28 . CASSFQGPAPPQHF TGTGCCAGCAGTTTCCAAGGACCGGCCCCGCCCCAGCATTTT